This is a list of T cell receptor beta chains from one sample in a study of cytomegalovirus exposure and HLA in healthy donors. The table came from immunoSEQ multiplex PCR; TCRdb's copy has only in-frame clones and leaves some out. The data contain 180,000 or so clones, 65% to 85% of them singletons. Sequencing used PBMCs. The source of these receptors is a girl aged 5-17 years in good health and CMV-seropositive. Each CDR3 is given with its conserved first and last residue. A D gene is named only where the DNA matches it firmly. Clone size is given for some rows only: seen once, a few or many times, or a class if the clone is expanded.

abundance: -
j_gene: TRBJ2-1
v_gene: TRBV5-1
d_gene: -
CDR3aa: CASSKTGTSVTEQFF
CDR3nt: TGCGCCAGCAGCAAAACCGGGACTTCCGTGACTGAGCAGTTCTTC

abundance: -
j_gene: TRBJ2-7
v_gene: TRBV5-4
d_gene: TRBD1
CDR3aa: CASSKSGTGMTYEQYF
CDR3nt: TGTGCCAGCAGTAAGTCCGGGACAGGGATGACCTACGAGCAGTACTTC

abundance: few
j_gene: TRBJ2-6
v_gene: TRBV4-2
d_gene: TRBD2
CDR3aa: CASSQGASGRSGANVLTF
CDR3nt: TGTGCCAGCAGCCAAGGGGCTAGCGGGAGGTCTGGGGCCAACGTCCTGACTTTC

abundance: -
j_gene: TRBJ2-5
v_gene: TRBV28
d_gene: -
CDR3aa: CASNSAGAQKTQYF
CDR3nt: TGTGCCAGCAACTCCGCGGGGGCGCAGAAGACCCAGTACTTC

abundance: -
j_gene: TRBJ2-1
v_gene: TRBV27
d_gene: -
CDR3aa: CASRPSGESSYNEQFF
CDR3nt: TGTGCCAGCAGACCCTCAGGGGAAAGCTCCTACAATGAGCAGTTCTTC

abundance: -
j_gene: TRBJ2-7
v_gene: TRBV5-1
d_gene: TRBD1
CDR3aa: CASSLAFLGQGAVEQYF
CDR3nt: TGCGCCAGCAGCTTGGCCTTTTTAGGACAGGGGGCTGTTGAGCAGTACTTC

abundance: -
j_gene: TRBJ2-2
v_gene: TRBV30
d_gene: TRBD1
CDR3aa: CAWSRARGTGSSGELFF
CDR3nt: TGTGCCTGGAGTCGCGCCCGCGGGACAGGGTCATCCGGGGAGCTGTTTTTT

abundance: few
j_gene: TRBJ1-3
v_gene: TRBV2
d_gene: TRBD1
CDR3aa: CASSKERQGVGNTIYF
CDR3nt: TGTGCCAGCAGTAAGGAGCGACAGGGAGTTGGAAACACCATATATTTT

abundance: -
j_gene: TRBJ2-7
v_gene: TRBV6-5
d_gene: -
CDR3aa: CASSYSVASSYEQYF
CDR3nt: TGTGCCAGCAGTTACTCGGTTGCTAGCTCCTACGAGCAGTACTTC

abundance: -
j_gene: TRBJ2-6
v_gene: TRBV2
d_gene: TRBD1
CDR3aa: CATAGGAGANVLTF
CDR3nt: TGTGCCACCGCAGGGGGAGCTGGGGCCAACGTCCTGACTTTC

abundance: -
j_gene: TRBJ2-2
v_gene: TRBV6-1
d_gene: -
CDR3aa: CASSVVTAVLAGELFF
CDR3nt: TGTGCCAGCAGTGTAGTGACGGCGGTCTTGGCCGGGGAGCTGTTTTTT

abundance: -
j_gene: TRBJ1-5
v_gene: TRBV4-1
d_gene: TRBD1
CDR3aa: CASSFGQGELPQHF
CDR3nt: TGCGCCAGCAGCTTCGGACAGGGGGAATTGCCCCAGCATTTT

abundance: medium-sized
j_gene: TRBJ2-2
v_gene: TRBV10-3
d_gene: -
CDR3aa: CAINSRGNTGELFF
CDR3nt: TGTGCCATCAATTCTAGGGGGAACACCGGGGAGCTGTTTTTT

abundance: -
j_gene: TRBJ2-7
v_gene: TRBV7-9
d_gene: TRBD1
CDR3aa: CASRPSWFTGVHEQYF
CDR3nt: TGTGCCAGCAGACCCAGTTGGTTCACAGGGGTGCACGAGCAGTACTTC

abundance: -
j_gene: TRBJ1-2
v_gene: TRBV11-2
d_gene: TRBD1
CDR3aa: CASSLEGQGIYGYTF
CDR3nt: TGTGCCAGCAGCTTAGAAGGACAGGGGATCTATGGCTACACCTTC

abundance: -
j_gene: TRBJ2-3
v_gene: TRBV27
d_gene: -
CDR3aa: CASSLGSGDTQYF
CDR3nt: TGTGCCAGCAGTTTAGGTTCGGGAGATACGCAGTATTTT

abundance: -
j_gene: TRBJ1-1
v_gene: TRBV19
d_gene: -
CDR3aa: CASSTDRRDTEAFF
CDR3nt: TGTGCCAGTAGTACCGACAGAAGAGATACTGAAGCTTTCTTT

abundance: -
j_gene: TRBJ2-1
v_gene: TRBV5-4
d_gene: TRBD2
CDR3aa: CASSLGSSGGGNEQFF
CDR3nt: TGTGCCAGCAGCTTGGGCTCGTCGGGAGGAGGGAATGAGCAGTTCTTC

abundance: once
j_gene: TRBJ1-6
v_gene: TRBV30
d_gene: TRBD1
CDR3aa: CASTGENNSPLHF
CDR3nt: TGTGCCTCCACAGGGGAGAATAATTCACCCCTCCACTTT

abundance: -
j_gene: TRBJ2-3
v_gene: TRBV6-4
d_gene: TRBD2
CDR3aa: CASSDIAGGSTDTQYF
CDR3nt: TGTGCCAGCAGTGACATAGCGGGAGGGTCCACAGATACGCAGTATTTT

abundance: -
j_gene: TRBJ2-5
v_gene: TRBV5-4
d_gene: TRBD1
CDR3aa: CASRQGQGPAGGETQYF
CDR3nt: TGTGCCAGCAGACAGGGACAGGGACCAGCCGGGGGAGAGACCCAGTACTTC

abundance: many
j_gene: TRBJ2-7
v_gene: TRBV5-5
d_gene: TRBD1
CDR3aa: CASSLEDRDAYEQYF
CDR3nt: TGTGCCAGCAGCTTGGAAGACAGGGACGCCTACGAGCAGTACTTC

abundance: -
j_gene: TRBJ1-2
v_gene: TRBV28
d_gene: -
CDR3aa: CASRNRENYGYTF
CDR3nt: TGTGCCAGCAGGAACAGGGAGAACTATGGCTACACCTTC

abundance: -
j_gene: TRBJ2-2
v_gene: TRBV30
d_gene: -
CDR3aa: CAWSRNRQSPTPGELFF
CDR3nt: TGTGCCTGGAGTAGGAATCGACAGTCCCCAACACCCGGGGAGCTGTTTTTT